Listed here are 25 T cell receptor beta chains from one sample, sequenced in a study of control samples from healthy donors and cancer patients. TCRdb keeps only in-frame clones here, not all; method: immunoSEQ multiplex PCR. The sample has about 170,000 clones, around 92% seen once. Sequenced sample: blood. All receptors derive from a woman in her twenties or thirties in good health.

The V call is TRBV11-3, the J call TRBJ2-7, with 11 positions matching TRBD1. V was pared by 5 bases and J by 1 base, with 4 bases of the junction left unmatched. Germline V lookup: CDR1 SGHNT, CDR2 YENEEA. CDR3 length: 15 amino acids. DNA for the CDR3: TGTGCCAGCAGCGAGGGACAGGGGGTATCCTACGAGCAGTACTTC. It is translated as CASSEGQGVSYEQYF.

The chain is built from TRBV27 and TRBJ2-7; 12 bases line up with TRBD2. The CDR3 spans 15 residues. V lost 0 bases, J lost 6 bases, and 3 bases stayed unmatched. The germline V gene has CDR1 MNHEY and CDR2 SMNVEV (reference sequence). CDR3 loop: CASSLSSSGGVEQYF. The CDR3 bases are TGTGCCAGCAGTTTATCGTCTAGCGGGGGGGTCGAGCAGTACTTC.

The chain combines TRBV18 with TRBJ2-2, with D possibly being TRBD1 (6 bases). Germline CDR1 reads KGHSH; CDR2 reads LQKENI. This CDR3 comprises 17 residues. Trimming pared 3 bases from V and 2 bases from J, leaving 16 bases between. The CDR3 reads CASSPINDRQNTGELFF. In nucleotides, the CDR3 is TGTGCCAGCTCACCCATTAATGACAGGCAAAACACCGGGGAGCTGTTTTTT.

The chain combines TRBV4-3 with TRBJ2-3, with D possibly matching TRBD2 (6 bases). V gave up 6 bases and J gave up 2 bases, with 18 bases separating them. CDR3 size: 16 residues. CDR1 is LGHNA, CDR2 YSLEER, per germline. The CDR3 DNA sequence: TGCGCCAGCAGACAGAGGTACGGGACTCCCACAGATACGCAGTATTTT. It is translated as CASRQRYGTPTDTQYF.

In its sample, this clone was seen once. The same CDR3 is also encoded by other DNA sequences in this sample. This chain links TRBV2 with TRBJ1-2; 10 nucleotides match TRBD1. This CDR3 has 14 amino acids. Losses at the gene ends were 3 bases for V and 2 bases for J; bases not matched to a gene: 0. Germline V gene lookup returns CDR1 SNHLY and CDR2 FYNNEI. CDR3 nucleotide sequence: TGTGCCAGCAGTGAGGACAGGGGGAACTATGGCTACACCTTC. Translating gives CASSEDRGNYGYTF.

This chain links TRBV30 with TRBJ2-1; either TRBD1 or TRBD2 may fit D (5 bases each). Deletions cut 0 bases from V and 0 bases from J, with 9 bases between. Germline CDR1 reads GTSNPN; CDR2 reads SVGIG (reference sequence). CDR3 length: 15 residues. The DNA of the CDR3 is TGTGCCTGGAGTGTGGCAGGGACCTCCTACAATGAGCAGTTCTTC. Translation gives CAWSVAGTSYNEQFF.

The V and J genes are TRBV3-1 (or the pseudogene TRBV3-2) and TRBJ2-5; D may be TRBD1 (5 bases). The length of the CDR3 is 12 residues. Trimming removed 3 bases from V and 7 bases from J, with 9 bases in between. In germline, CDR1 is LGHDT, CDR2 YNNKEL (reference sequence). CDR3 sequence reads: CASSQGRGTQYF. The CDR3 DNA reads TGTGCCAGCAGCCAGGGGCGCGGGACCCAGTACTTC.

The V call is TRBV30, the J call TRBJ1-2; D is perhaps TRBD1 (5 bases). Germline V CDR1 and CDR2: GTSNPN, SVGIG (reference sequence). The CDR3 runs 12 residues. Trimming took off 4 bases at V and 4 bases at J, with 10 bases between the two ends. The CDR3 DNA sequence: TGTGCCTGGACCCTGGGACCCTATGGCTACACCTTC. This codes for CAWTLGPYGYTF.

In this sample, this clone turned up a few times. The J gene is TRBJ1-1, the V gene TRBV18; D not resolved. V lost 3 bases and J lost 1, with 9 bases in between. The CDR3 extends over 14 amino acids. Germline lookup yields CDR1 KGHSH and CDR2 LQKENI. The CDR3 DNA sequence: TGTGCCAGCTCACCGGAGACGGAGAACACTGAAGCTTTCTTT. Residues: CASSPETENTEAFF.

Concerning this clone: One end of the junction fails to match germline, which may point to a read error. DNA of the CDR3: TGTGCCAGCAACTTAGTCCTGGTGCGGGACTATGAGCAGTTCTTC. It is translated as CASNLVLVRDYEQFF. The chain uses TRBV11-3 and TRBJ2-1, with D tentatively TRBD2 (6 bases). CDR1 is SGHNT and CDR2 is YENEEA in the germline V gene. The CDR3 totals 15 residues.

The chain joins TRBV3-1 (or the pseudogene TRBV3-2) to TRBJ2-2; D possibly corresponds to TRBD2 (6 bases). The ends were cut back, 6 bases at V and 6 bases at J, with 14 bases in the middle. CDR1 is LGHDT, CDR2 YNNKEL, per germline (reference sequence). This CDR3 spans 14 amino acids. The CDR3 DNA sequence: TGTGCCAGCAGAAGGGACTCCGGGCCCGGGGAGCTGTTTTTT. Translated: CASRRDSGPGELFF.

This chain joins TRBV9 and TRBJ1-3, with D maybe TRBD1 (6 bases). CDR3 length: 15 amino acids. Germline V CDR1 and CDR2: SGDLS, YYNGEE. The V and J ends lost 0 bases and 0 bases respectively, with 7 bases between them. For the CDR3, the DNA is TGTGCCAGCAGCGTAGGGGACACCTCTGGAAACACCATATATTTT. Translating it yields CASSVGDTSGNTIYF.

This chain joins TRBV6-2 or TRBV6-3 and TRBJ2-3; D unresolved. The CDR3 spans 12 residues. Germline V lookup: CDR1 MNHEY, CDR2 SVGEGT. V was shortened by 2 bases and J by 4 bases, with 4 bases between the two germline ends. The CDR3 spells CASSYIADTQYF. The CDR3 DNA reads TGTGCCAGCAGTTACATCGCAGATACGCAGTATTTT.

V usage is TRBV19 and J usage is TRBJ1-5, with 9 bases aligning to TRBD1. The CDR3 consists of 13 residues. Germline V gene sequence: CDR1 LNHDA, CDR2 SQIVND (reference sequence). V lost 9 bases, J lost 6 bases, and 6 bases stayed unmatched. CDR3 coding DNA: TGTGCCAGCGCGGACAGGGGCGGTCAGCCCCAGCATTTT. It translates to CASADRGGQPQHF.

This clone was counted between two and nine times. In DNA, the CDR3 is TGTGCCAGCAGCCCAAGGACAGGGCACTACAATGAGCAGTTCTTC. Protein product: CASSPRTGHYNEQFF. J is TRBJ2-1 and V is TRBV9; 8 positions agree with TRBD1. This CDR3 is built from 15 residues. Losses at the gene ends were 4 bases for V and 3 bases for J; bases not matched to a gene: 6. The germline gives CDR1 SGDLS, CDR2 YYNGEE.

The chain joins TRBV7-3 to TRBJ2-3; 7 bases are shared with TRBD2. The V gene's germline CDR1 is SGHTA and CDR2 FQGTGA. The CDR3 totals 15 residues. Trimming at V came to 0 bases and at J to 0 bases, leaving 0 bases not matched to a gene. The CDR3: CASSLTSGSTDTQYF. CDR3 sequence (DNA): TGTGCCAGCAGCTTAACTAGCGGGAGCACAGATACGCAGTATTTT. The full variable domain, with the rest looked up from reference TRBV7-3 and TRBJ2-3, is GAGVSQTPSNKVTEKGKYVELRCDPISGHTALYWYRQSLGQGPEFLIYFQGTGAADDSGLPNDRFFAVRPEGSVSTLKIQRTERGDSAVYLCASSLTSGSTDTQYFGPGTRLTVL.

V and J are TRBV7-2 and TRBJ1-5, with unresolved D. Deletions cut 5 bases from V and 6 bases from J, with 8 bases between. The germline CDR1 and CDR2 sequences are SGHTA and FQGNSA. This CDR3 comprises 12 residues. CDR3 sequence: CASSTRSQPQHF. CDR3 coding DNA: TGTGCCAGCAGCACGAGGTCTCAGCCCCAGCATTTT.

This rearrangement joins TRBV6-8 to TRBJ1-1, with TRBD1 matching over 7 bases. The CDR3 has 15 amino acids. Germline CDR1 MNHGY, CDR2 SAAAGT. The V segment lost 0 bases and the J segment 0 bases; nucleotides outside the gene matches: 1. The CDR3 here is CASSYSQGVNTEAFF. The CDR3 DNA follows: TGTGCCAGCAGTTACTCCCAGGGGGTGAACACTGAAGCTTTCTTT.

The CDR3 sequence is CASSFSTLETQYF. The CDR3 nucleotides read TGTGCCAGCAGTTTTAGTACTCTGGAGACCCAGTACTTC. The J gene is TRBJ2-5, the V gene TRBV6-2 or TRBV6-3; D is ambiguous. CDR3 length equals 13 residues. Trimming shortened V by 4 bases and J by 5 bases, and 11 bases separated the two germline ends. Germline loops: CDR1 MNHEY, CDR2 SVGEGT.

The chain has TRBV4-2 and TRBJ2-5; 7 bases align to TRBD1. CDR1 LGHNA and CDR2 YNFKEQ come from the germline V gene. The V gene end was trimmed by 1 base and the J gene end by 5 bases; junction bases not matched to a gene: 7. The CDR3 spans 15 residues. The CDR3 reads CASSQGVRGPETQYF. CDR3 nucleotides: TGTGCCAGCAGCCAAGGGGTGAGGGGGCCGGAGACCCAGTACTTC.

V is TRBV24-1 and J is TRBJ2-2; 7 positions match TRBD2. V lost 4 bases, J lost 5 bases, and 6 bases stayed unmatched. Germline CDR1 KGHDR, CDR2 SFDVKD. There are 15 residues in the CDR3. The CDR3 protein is CATSDRLAGTGELFF. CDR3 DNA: TGTGCCACCAGTGACCGACTAGCAGGTACCGGGGAGCTGTTTTTT.

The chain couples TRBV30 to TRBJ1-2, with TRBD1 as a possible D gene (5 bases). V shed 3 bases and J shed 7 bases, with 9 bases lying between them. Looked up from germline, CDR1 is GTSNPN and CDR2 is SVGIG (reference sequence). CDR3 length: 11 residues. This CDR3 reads CAWSPGSGYTF. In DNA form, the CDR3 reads TGTGCCTGGAGCCCAGGGTCTGGCTACACCTTC.

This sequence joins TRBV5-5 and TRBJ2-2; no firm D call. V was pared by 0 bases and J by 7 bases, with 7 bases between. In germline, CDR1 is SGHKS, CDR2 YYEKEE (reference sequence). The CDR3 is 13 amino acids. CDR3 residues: CASSLGRNGELFF. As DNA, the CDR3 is TGTGCCAGCAGCTTGGGCAGGAACGGGGAGCTGTTTTTT.

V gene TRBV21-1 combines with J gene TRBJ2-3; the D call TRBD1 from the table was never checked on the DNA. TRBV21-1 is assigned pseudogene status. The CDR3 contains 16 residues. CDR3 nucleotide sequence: TGTGCCAGCAGCAAGGGACAGGGGGTCGTCACAGATACGCAGTATTTT. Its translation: CASSKGQGVVTDTQYF.

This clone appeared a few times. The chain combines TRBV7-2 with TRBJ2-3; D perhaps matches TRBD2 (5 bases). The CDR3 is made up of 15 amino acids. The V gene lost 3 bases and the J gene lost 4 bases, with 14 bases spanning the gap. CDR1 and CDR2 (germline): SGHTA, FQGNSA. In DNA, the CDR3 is TGTGCCAGCAGCTTCCTTTCCCTAGCTTCAGATACGCAGTATTTT. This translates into CASSFLSLASDTQYF.